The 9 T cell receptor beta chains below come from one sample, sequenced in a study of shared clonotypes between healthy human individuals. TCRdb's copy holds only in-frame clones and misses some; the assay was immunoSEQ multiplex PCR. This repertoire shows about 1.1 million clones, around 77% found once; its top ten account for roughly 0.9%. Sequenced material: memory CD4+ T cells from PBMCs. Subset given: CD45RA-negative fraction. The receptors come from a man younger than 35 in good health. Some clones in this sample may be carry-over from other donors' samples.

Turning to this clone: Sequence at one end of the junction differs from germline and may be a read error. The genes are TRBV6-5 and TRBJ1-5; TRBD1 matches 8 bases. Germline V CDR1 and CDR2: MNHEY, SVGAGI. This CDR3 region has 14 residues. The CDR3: CAISGGTGNQPQHF. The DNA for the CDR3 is TGTGCCATCAGTGGCGGGACAGGCAATCAGCCCCAGCACTTT.

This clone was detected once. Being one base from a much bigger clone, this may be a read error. The CDR3, as DNA: TGTGCCAGCAGCTCGACAGGGAGCAATCAGCCCCAGCATTTT. This encodes CASSSTGSNQPQHF. The rearrangement uses TRBV27 and TRBJ1-5; 7 bases align to TRBD1. The CDR3 has 14 amino acids. With 6 bases clipped from V and 1 base from J, the junction kept 3 bases outside the gene matches. CDR1 MNHEY and CDR2 SMNVEV come from the germline V gene (reference sequence).

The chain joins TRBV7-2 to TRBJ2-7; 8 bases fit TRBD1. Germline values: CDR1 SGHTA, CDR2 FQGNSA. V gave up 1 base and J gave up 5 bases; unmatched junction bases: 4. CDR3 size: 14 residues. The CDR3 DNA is TGTGCCAGCAGCTTAGGGACAGGGCCCCACGAGCAGTACTTC. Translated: CASSLGTGPHEQYF.

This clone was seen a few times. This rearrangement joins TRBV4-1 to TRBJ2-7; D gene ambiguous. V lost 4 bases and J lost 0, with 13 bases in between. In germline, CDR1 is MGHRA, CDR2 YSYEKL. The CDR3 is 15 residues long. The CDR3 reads CASSLGPLSSYEQYF. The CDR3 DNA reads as TGCGCCAGCAGCCTCGGGCCCCTAAGCTCCTACGAGCAGTACTTC.

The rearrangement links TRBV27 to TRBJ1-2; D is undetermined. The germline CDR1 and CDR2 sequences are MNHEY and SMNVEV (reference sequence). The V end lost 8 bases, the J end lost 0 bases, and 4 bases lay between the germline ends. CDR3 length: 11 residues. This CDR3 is CASGSNYGYTF. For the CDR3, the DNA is TGTGCCAGCGGATCTAACTATGGCTACACCTTC.

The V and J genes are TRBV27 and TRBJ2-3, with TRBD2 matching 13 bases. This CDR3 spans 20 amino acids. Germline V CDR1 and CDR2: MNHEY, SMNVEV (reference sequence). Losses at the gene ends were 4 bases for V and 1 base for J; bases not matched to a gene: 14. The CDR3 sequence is CASSSPGLAGRGPGTDTQYF. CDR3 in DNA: TGTGCCAGCAGTTCTCCGGGACTAGCGGGACGGGGACCTGGCACAGATACGCAGTATTTT.

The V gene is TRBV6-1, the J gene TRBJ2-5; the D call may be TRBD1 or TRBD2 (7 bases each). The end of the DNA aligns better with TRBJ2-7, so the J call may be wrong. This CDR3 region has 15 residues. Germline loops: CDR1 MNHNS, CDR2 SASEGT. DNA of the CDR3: TGTGCCAGCAGTGAAAGTTCGCAGGGGGGGTACGAGCAGTACTTC. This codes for CASSESSQGGYEQYF.

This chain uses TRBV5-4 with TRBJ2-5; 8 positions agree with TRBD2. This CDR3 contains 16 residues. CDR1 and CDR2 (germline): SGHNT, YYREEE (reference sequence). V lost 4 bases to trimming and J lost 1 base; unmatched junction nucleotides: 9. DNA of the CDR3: TGTGCCAGCAGCCCCAAGGGCGGGAGGCTCCAAGAGACCCAGTACTTC. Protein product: CASSPKGGRLQETQYF.

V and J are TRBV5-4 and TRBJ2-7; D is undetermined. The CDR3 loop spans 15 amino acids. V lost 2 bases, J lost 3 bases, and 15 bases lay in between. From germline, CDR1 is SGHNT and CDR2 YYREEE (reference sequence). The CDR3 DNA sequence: TGTGCCAGCAGCTTAGGTGGACCCCCAATCTACGAGCAGTACTTC. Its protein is CASSLGGPPIYEQYF.